Below are 24 T cell receptor beta chains sequenced from a single sample in a study of cytomegalovirus exposure and HLA in healthy donors (dated by TCRdb to about 2017). Preparation of the library involved the immunoSEQ multiplex PCR assay. The multiplex PCR relied on a mix of 60 forward primers for TCR Vbeta segments and 13 reverse primers for TCR Jbeta segments. In its TCRdb copy, this immuneACCESS table keeps in-frame sequences only and misses some clones. Where compared with another copy, unresolved V genes explain less than half of these, and the others have no known cause. This sample holds about 130,000 clones; roughly two thirds were observed only once. 1.6% of the sample is held by the ten biggest clonotypes. Sequenced input: PBMCs. Receptors originate from a man between 25 and 39 years old in good health and CMV-seropositive.

This clone came up once. The rearrangement uses TRBV7-9 and TRBJ2-1, with D possibly being TRBD2 (6 bases). CDR3 length: 15 residues. Trimming took 5 bases from V and 1 from J, leaving 12 bases between them. Per the germline V gene, CDR1 is SEHNR and CDR2 is FQNEAQ (reference sequence). The CDR3 spells CASSPLAESYNEQFF. CDR3 DNA sequence: TGTGCCAGCAGCCCTTTAGCGGAATCCTACAATGAGCAGTTCTTC.

This clone occurred once. The chain couples TRBV15 to TRBJ1-4, with D perhaps TRBD1 (6 bases). The CDR3 contains 15 residues. V lost 0 bases and J lost 7, with 12 bases in between. The germline gives CDR1 LNHNV, CDR2 YYDKDF (reference sequence). CDR3 region: CATSRDTGTGEKLFF. The CDR3 DNA reads as TGTGCCACCAGCAGAGATACAGGGACGGGTGAAAAACTGTTTTTT.

CDR3 in DNA: TGTGCCAGCAGCCTCAACTGGGAACTAGTCTATGGCTACACCTTC. Translated, it gives CASSLNWELVYGYTF. This chain uses TRBV7-8 with TRBJ1-2; D unclear. The CDR3 has 15 amino acids. Trimming pared 5 bases from V and 4 bases from J, leaving 17 bases between. In germline, CDR1 is SGHVS, CDR2 FQNEAQ.

V is TRBV15 and J is TRBJ1-2; D is possibly TRBD1 (6 bases). V was shortened by 0 bases and J by 5 bases, with 13 bases between the two germline ends. The CDR3 extends over 15 amino acids. Per germline, CDR1 LNHNV and CDR2 YYDKDF (reference sequence). The CDR3 here is CATSRDRSGAYGYTF. The CDR3 DNA reads as TGTGCCACCAGCAGAGATAGGTCAGGGGCGTATGGCTACACCTTC.

J is TRBJ2-5 and V is TRBV7-2; D gene uncertain. V lost 0 bases and J lost 5, with 10 bases in between. The CDR3 is 14 amino acids. Germline lookup yields CDR1 SGHTA and CDR2 FQGNSA. The CDR3 sequence: CASSLAIFRETQYF. DNA for the CDR3: TGTGCCAGCAGCTTAGCAATTTTCAGGGAGACCCAGTACTTC.

V usage is TRBV28 and J usage is TRBJ2-7, with 10 bases that match TRBD1. The length of the CDR3 is 15 residues. V gave up 6 bases and J gave up 0 bases; unmatched junction bases: 5. Germline V gene sequence: CDR1 MDHEN, CDR2 SYDVKM. The CDR3 region has the DNA TGTGCCAGCAGGTGGACAGGGGGTTCCTCCTACGAGCAGTACTTC. It codes for CASRWTGGSSYEQYF.

The CDR3 sequence is CASSIERQSGKNEQYF. In DNA form, the CDR3 reads TGTGCCAGTAGTATAGAACGGCAGAGCGGGAAAAACGAGCAGTACTTC. The chain has TRBV19 and TRBJ2-7, with TRBD2 identical over 7 bases. Germline CDR1 reads LNHDA; CDR2 reads SQIVND (reference sequence). The CDR3 is 16 residues long. With 0 bases clipped from V and 5 bases from J, the junction kept 10 bases outside the gene matches.

This chain joins TRBV11-3 and TRBJ2-1; tentative D call: TRBD2 (6 bases). The germline V gene encodes CDR1 SGHNT and CDR2 YENEEA. Deletions cut 1 base from V and 8 bases from J, with 6 bases between. The CDR3 has 12 residues. This chain's CDR3 is CASSLAGDEQFF. DNA of the CDR3: TGTGCCAGCAGCTTAGCGGGAGATGAGCAGTTCTTC.

The chain has TRBV10-3 and TRBJ1-1, with D maybe TRBD1 (6 bases). The CDR3 sequence is 11 residues long. V gave up 9 bases and J gave up 4 bases, with 9 bases separating them. Germline CDR1 and CDR2: ENHRY and SYGVKD. CDR3 in DNA: TGTGCCATTCAGGGGTCCACTGAAGCTTTCTTT. It translates to CAIQGSTEAFF.

The chain recombines TRBV7-6 with TRBJ2-2; a weak D match, TRBD2 (5 bases). V shed 0 bases and J shed 5 bases, with 13 bases lying between them. Germline CDR1 reads SGHVS; CDR2 reads FNYEAQ. The CDR3 runs 16 residues. The CDR3 sequence: CASSLASDYQTGELFF. The CDR3, as DNA: TGTGCCAGCAGCTTAGCGTCTGACTATCAAACCGGGGAGCTGTTTTTT.

The chain joins TRBV5-4 to TRBJ1-1; maybe TRBD1 (6 bases). The length of the CDR3 is 16 residues. CDR1 SGHNT and CDR2 YYREEE come from the germline V gene (reference sequence). Trimming took off 0 bases at V and 1 base at J, with 13 bases between the two ends. The CDR3 region has the DNA TGTGCCAGCAGCTTGGGGACCGGGACAAGGAACACTGAAGCTTTCTTT. Its translation: CASSLGTGTRNTEAFF. Variable domain in full (rest from reference TRBV5-4 and TRBJ1-1): ETGVTQSPTHLIKTRGQQVTLRCSSQSGHNTVSWYQQALGQGPQFIFQYYREEENGRGNFPPRFSGLQFPNYSSELNVNALELDDSALYLCASSLGTGTRNTEAFFGQGTRLTVV.

This rearrangement joins TRBV5-1 to TRBJ1-3, with D possibly being TRBD1 (6 bases). V shed 8 bases and J shed 2 bases, with 17 bases lying between them. Germline CDR1 SGHRS, CDR2 YFSETQ. This CDR3 is 15 amino acids long. CDR3 sequence (DNA): TGCGCCAGTGGTACAGGGAGATCGACTGGAAACACCATATATTTT. Translated: CASGTGRSTGNTIYF.

This chain uses TRBV11-1 with TRBJ1-3; 7 nucleotides line up with TRBD1. The CDR3 has 15 amino acids. The V gene end was trimmed by 9 bases and the J gene end by 0 bases; junction bases not matched to a gene: 8. The germline V gene has CDR1 SGHAT and CDR2 FQDESV (reference sequence). CDR3 DNA sequence: TGTGCCAGGTGTAAGGGACAGTACTCTGGAAACACCATATATTTT. Translation gives CARCKGQYSGNTIYF.

The rearrangement links TRBV28 to TRBJ1-3, with 9 bases matching TRBD1. Germline assignment: CDR1 MDHEN and CDR2 SYDVKM. V gave up 6 bases and J gave up 4 bases; unmatched junction bases: 7. The CDR3 totals 15 residues. This chain's CDR3 is CASSVIGQGGNTIYF. The DNA for the CDR3 is TGTGCCAGCAGCGTTATTGGACAGGGGGGAAACACCATATATTTT.

This clone was counted once. The rearrangement uses TRBV10-3 and TRBJ1-2, with a tentative D call TRBD1 (5 bases). The CDR3 sequence is 12 residues long. Germline values: CDR1 ENHRY, CDR2 SYGVKD. V shed 6 bases and J shed 4 bases, with 9 bases lying between them. CDR3: CAISSRAYGYTF. CDR3 nucleotides: TGTGCCATCAGCTCCAGGGCCTATGGCTACACCTTC.

The J gene is TRBJ1-1, the V gene TRBV5-6; possibly TRBD1 for D (6 bases). Between the trimmed V and J ends, which lost 3 bases and 0 bases, there was a span of 18 bases. The CDR3 runs to 17 residues. Germline CDR1 and CDR2: SGHDT and YYEEEE. The DNA for the CDR3 is TGTGCCAGCAGCTCCCGGTTTAAGGACAGCATGAACACTGAAGCTTTCTTT. This sequence encodes CASSSRFKDSMNTEAFF.

The chain combines TRBV5-6 with TRBJ1-4, with TRBD1 matching over 9 bases. After removal of 2 bases from V and 7 bases from J, the junction contained 3 bases not matched to a gene. Germline lookup yields CDR1 SGHDT and CDR2 YYEEEE. CDR3 length equals 14 residues. CDR3 in amino acids: CASSLQGAGEKLFF. The CDR3 nucleotides are TGTGCCAGCAGCTTACAGGGGGCTGGTGAAAAACTGTTTTTT. Using reference TRBV5-6 and TRBJ1-4 for the parts outside the CDR3, the full variable domain is DAGVTQSPTHLIKTRGQQVTLRCSPKSGHDTVSWYQQALGQGPQFIFQYYEEEERQRGNFPDRFSGHQFPNYSSELNVNALLLGDSALYLCASSLQGAGEKLFFGSGTQLSVL.

The rearrangement uses TRBV5-5 and TRBJ2-1; 11 bases map to TRBD2. The V gene end was trimmed by 4 bases and the J gene end by 5 bases; junction bases not matched to a gene: 5. This CDR3 region has 15 residues. Per germline, CDR1 SGHKS and CDR2 YYEKEE (reference sequence). The CDR3 sequence is CASSELAGDNNEQFF. The CDR3 nucleotides read TGTGCCAGCAGCGAACTAGCGGGGGATAACAATGAGCAGTTCTTC.

The chain uses TRBV7-9 and TRBJ1-4, with a tentative D call TRBD1 (5 bases). Germline V CDR1 and CDR2: SEHNR, FQNEAQ (reference sequence). V gave up 1 base and J gave up 4 bases, with 10 bases separating them. The CDR3 covers 15 residues. The chain's CDR3 is CASSLETGVNEKLFF. In nucleotides, the CDR3 is TGTGCCAGCAGCTTAGAGACGGGGGTTAATGAAAAACTGTTTTTT.

This chain connects TRBV13 to TRBJ2-2; perhaps TRBD2 as D (5 bases). The CDR3 length is 14 residues. Germline CDR1 PRHDT, CDR2 FYEKMQ (reference sequence). The V end lost 6 bases, the J end lost 1 base, and 9 bases lay between the germline ends. CDR3 coding DNA: TGTGCCAGCAGAACTAGGATGAACACCGGGGAGCTGTTTTTT. It encodes CASRTRMNTGELFF.

This clone was detected only a few times. This chain joins TRBV18 and TRBJ2-1; maybe TRBD2 (6 bases). The CDR3 sequence is 16 residues long. Trimming pared 2 bases from V and 7 bases from J, leaving 18 bases between. Germline V CDR1 and CDR2: KGHSH, LQKENI. The CDR3, as DNA: TGTGCCAGCTCACCAGCATTCGGTAGCGGTAGGAATGAGCAGTTCTTC. It translates to CASSPAFGSGRNEQFF. The full variable domain, with the rest looked up from reference TRBV18 and TRBJ2-1, is NAGVMQNPRHLVRRRGQEARLRCSPMKGHSHVYWYRQLPEEGLKFMVYLQKENIIDESGMPKERFSAEFPKEGPSILRIQQVVRGDSAAYFCASSPAFGSGRNEQFFGPGTRLTVL.

The chain has TRBV4-1 and TRBJ2-7; 8 nucleotides agree with TRBD2. CDR1 and CDR2 from the germline V gene are MGHRA and YSYEKL. CDR3 length: 17 residues. J was trimmed by 1 base and V by 1 base; bases with no gene match: 9. The CDR3 region has the DNA TGCGCCAGCAGCCAAGCTGGAGTAGCGGGATGGTCCTACGAGCAGTACTTC. The encoded protein is CASSQAGVAGWSYEQYF.

J is TRBJ1-2 and V is TRBV5-4; 11 nucleotides agree with TRBD1. The V segment lost 1 base and the J segment 4 bases; nucleotides outside the gene matches: 3. CDR1 and CDR2 from the germline V gene are SGHNT and YYREEE (reference sequence). The CDR3 has 15 residues. The CDR3 DNA reads as TGTGCCAGCAGCTTGCGGGGGACAGGGGGCTATGGCTACACCTTC. The encoded protein is CASSLRGTGGYGYTF. Variable domain in full (rest from reference TRBV5-4 and TRBJ1-2): ETGVTQSPTHLIKTRGQQVTLRCSSQSGHNTVSWYQQALGQGPQFIFQYYREEENGRGNFPPRFSGLQFPNYSSELNVNALELDDSALYLCASSLRGTGGYGYTFGSGTRLTVV.

This clone was seen once. This rearrangement joins TRBV4-1 to TRBJ1-5; 9 nucleotides line up with TRBD1. The CDR3 totals 17 residues. V trimming: 0 bases; J trimming: 3 bases; junction bases outside the gene matches: 6. From germline, CDR1 is MGHRA and CDR2 YSYEKL. DNA of the CDR3: TGCGCCAGCAGCCAAGATCGTAACAGGGGGCTCAATCAGCCCCAGCATTTT. It specifies CASSQDRNRGLNQPQHF.